One and the same sample provided the 27 T cell receptor beta chains below, sequenced in a study of beta chain features in type 1 diabetes. Sequencing targeted expressed TCRB transcripts, as all isolated RNA had been reverse transcribed. Using immunoSEQ multiplex PCR, the repertoire was profiled, and TCRdb retains in-frame clones only, with some absent. The sample has 120,000 to 150,000 clones, roughly 48% seen once. The sample taken for sequencing was Tregs from blood. Receptors originate from a young man in good health.

With regard to this clone: One end of the junction is discordant with germline, which a read error may explain. The CDR3 nucleotides are TGTGCTAGTGGTGTGCCATGGACAGTTTTGGACTTC. It encodes CASGVPWTVLDF. V is TRBV12-5 and J is TRBJ2-5; tentatively, D is TRBD1 (6 bases). Germline lookup yields CDR1 LGHNT and CDR2 FRNRAP. The CDR3 covers 12 residues. Full variable domain (outside the CDR3, taken from reference TRBV12-5 and TRBJ2-5): DARVTQTPRHKVTEMGQEVTMRCQPILGHNTVFWYRQTMMQGLELLAYFRNRAPLDDSGMPKDRFSAEMPDATLATLKIQPSEPRDSAVYFCASGVPWTVLDFGPGTRLLVL.

This chain uses TRBV7-2 with TRBJ2-5, with D tentatively TRBD1 (6 bases). This CDR3 is built from 14 residues. V was shortened by 5 bases and J by 5 bases, with 15 bases between the two germline ends. The V gene's germline CDR1 is SGHTA and CDR2 FQGNSA. The CDR3 DNA reads as TGTGCCAGCAGCCAAGAACAGGGTCGGGAGACCCAGTACTTC. Amino acid sequence: CASSQEQGRETQYF.

This clone was seen only a few times. This chain uses TRBV25-1 with TRBJ2-7; D unclear. The V gene's germline CDR1 is MGHDK and CDR2 SYGVNS. This CDR3 has 12 amino acids. Trimming took 1 base from V and 3 from J, leaving 4 bases between them. The DNA for the CDR3 is TGTGCCAGCAGTGAATTCAGCTACGAGCAGTACTTC. Protein: CASSEFSYEQYF.

This chain uses TRBV10-3 with TRBJ2-7; 9 nucleotides match TRBD2. V gave up 10 bases and J gave up 4 bases; unmatched junction bases: 8. CDR1 and CDR2 from the germline V gene are ENHRY and SYGVKD. The length of the CDR3 is 13 residues. The CDR3 reads CASRGGAAYEQYF. The CDR3 DNA sequence: TGTGCCAGCCGCGGGGGGGCCGCGTACGAGCAGTACTTC.

The chain employs TRBV19 and TRBJ1-5; unclear D gene. Trimming shortened V by 5 bases and J by 4 bases, and 6 bases separated the two germline ends. This CDR3 is built from 12 residues. Looked up from germline, CDR1 is LNHDA and CDR2 is SQIVND (reference sequence). Written as DNA, the CDR3 is TGTGCCAGTAGTCCGTCTAATCAGCCCCAGCATTTT. It yields the protein CASSPSNQPQHF.

The chain carries TRBV7-9 and TRBJ1-2, with 7 bases matching TRBD1. The germline CDR1 and CDR2 sequences are SEHNR and FQNEAQ (reference sequence). The CDR3 has 15 amino acids. V lost 5 bases and J lost 6; bases outside the gene matches: 12. The CDR3 spells CASSQSLQGKHGYTF. The CDR3 DNA follows: TGTGCCAGCAGCCAGTCTCTACAGGGGAAGCATGGCTACACCTTC.

This CDR3 reads CASSLAPLYGYTF. CDR3 nucleotides: TGTGCCAGCAGCTTAGCACCTCTATATGGCTACACCTTC. The gene calls are TRBV7-8 and TRBJ1-2; the D is unclear. The germline V and J ends were trimmed by 0 bases and 5 bases, with 7 bases remaining between them. CDR3 length: 13 amino acids. Germline V gene sequence: CDR1 SGHVS, CDR2 FQNEAQ.

This clone has a handful of counts. This chain links TRBV21-1 with TRBJ2-1; TRBD1, the table's D call, lacks a check against the DNA. TRBV21-1 counts as a pseudogene. This CDR3 region has 15 residues. The DNA of the CDR3 is TGTGCCAGCAGCAATGACAGGGCCATCTACAATGAGCAGTTCTTC. Its translation: CASSNDRAIYNEQFF.

The V gene is TRBV7-2, the J gene TRBJ1-1, with TRBD1 identical over 11 bases. Germline V gives CDR1 SGHTA, CDR2 FQGNSA. The CDR3 covers 15 residues. V lost 5 bases, J lost 4 bases, and 6 bases stayed unmatched. CDR3 amino acids: CASSRTGGGGTEAFF. The CDR3 DNA is TGTGCCAGCAGCCGGACAGGGGGCGGGGGCACTGAAGCTTTCTTT.

This clone has just a few counts. This chain joins TRBV7-3 and TRBJ2-3, with D unclear. Trimming shortened V by 1 base and J by 0 bases, and 8 bases separated the two germline ends. The CDR3 loop spans 15 amino acids. Germline V CDR1 and CDR2: SGHTA, FQGTGA. The CDR3, as DNA: TGTGCCAGCAGCTTAAGAGGCCCTAGCACAGATACGCAGTATTTT. Translation: CASSLRGPSTDTQYF.

The chain joins TRBV27 to TRBJ1-5; D might be TRBD1 (6 bases). Germline loops: CDR1 MNHEY, CDR2 SMNVEV (reference sequence). The CDR3 has 15 residues. V was trimmed by 6 bases and J by 6 bases, leaving 18 bases between them. The CDR3 DNA is TGTGCCAGCAGCGGAGCAGGGGTAGTGGGTCAGCCCCAGCATTTT. It translates to CASSGAGVVGQPQHF.

The V and J genes are TRBV4-3 and TRBJ1-3; TRBD1 is a possible D gene (6 bases). V lost 3 bases to trimming and J lost 0 bases, with 9 bases between them. CDR1 is LGHNA, CDR2 YSLEER, per germline. The CDR3 covers 15 residues. The CDR3 DNA is TGCGCCAGCAGCCAGGGGGGGCGCTCTGGAAACACCATATATTTT. It is translated as CASSQGGRSGNTIYF.

The genes are TRBV18 and TRBJ2-5; unclear D gene. The V gene's germline CDR1 is KGHSH and CDR2 LQKENI. Between the trimmed V and J ends, which lost 3 bases and 7 bases, there was a span of 6 bases. CDR3 length: 11 amino acids. The CDR3 DNA is TGTGCCAGCTCACCGACGGGGACCCAGTACTTC. It codes for CASSPTGTQYF.

V gene TRBV6-4 combines with J gene TRBJ2-2, with 8 bases lining up with TRBD2. The V gene's germline CDR1 is MRHNA and CDR2 SNTAGT. V was pared by 7 bases and J by 6 bases, with 4 bases of the junction left unmatched. The CDR3 totals 13 residues. In DNA form, the CDR3 reads TGTGCCAGCACCCAGACTAGCGCCGGGGAGCTGTTTTTT. This encodes CASTQTSAGELFF.

The genes are TRBV28 and TRBJ1-5; TRBD1 might be the D (6 bases). Germline V gene data show CDR1 as MDHEN and CDR2 as SYDVKM. There are 15 residues in the CDR3. Trimming removed 6 bases at V and 6 bases at J, with 18 bases between. CDR3 nucleotide sequence: TGTGCCAGCAGGGACGACAGGTTCGTACGTCAGCCCCAGCATTTT. Protein product: CASRDDRFVRQPQHF.

The rearrangement uses TRBV28 and TRBJ1-2, with TRBD1 as a possible D gene (6 bases). Trimming cost V 8 bases and J 4 bases, with 20 bases left between them. The germline V gene has CDR1 MDHEN and CDR2 SYDVKM. The CDR3 runs 15 residues. The CDR3 here is CASSVGGARGYGYTF. The CDR3 coding sequence is TGTGCCAGCTCGGTGGGGGGGGCCAGGGGCTATGGCTACACCTTC.

The CDR3 loop reads CASSREAGRAYEQYF. The CDR3 region has the DNA TGTGCCAGCAGCCGGGAGGCGGGTAGGGCCTACGAGCAGTACTTC. V and J are TRBV9 and TRBJ2-7; 7 bases are shared with TRBD2. Per the germline V gene, CDR1 is SGDLS and CDR2 is YYNGEE. Trimming cost V 4 bases and J 2 bases; bases outside gene matches: 9. This CDR3 region has 15 residues.

The chain recombines TRBV29-1 with TRBJ2-1, with D maybe TRBD1 (6 bases). CDR3 size: 14 residues. CDR1 is SQVTM, CDR2 ANQGSEA, per germline. The V gene lost 0 bases and the J gene lost 3 bases, with 9 bases spanning the gap. Here the CDR3 DNA reads TGCAGCGTTGAAGATCTAGGGGGCTACAATGAGCAGTTCTTC. This sequence encodes CSVEDLGGYNEQFF.

This sequence joins TRBV10-3 and TRBJ1-1; D remains unclear. Germline V gives CDR1 ENHRY, CDR2 SYGVKD. The CDR3 is made up of 12 amino acids. The V end lost 3 bases, the J end lost 8 bases, and 10 bases lay between the germline ends. This CDR3 is CAISDQVAEAFF. The CDR3 coding sequence is TGTGCCATCAGTGACCAGGTGGCAGAAGCTTTCTTT.

This clone was counted a few times. The chain recombines TRBV7-2 with TRBJ2-7, with TRBD2 identical over 8 bases. The length of the CDR3 is 14 residues. V shed 7 bases, J shed 4 bases, and the junction held 9 bases outside the gene matches. Per germline, CDR1 SGHTA and CDR2 FQGNSA. The CDR3 DNA sequence: TGTGCCAGCAACTTTGGCAGCGGGGGTTACGAGCAGTACTTC. Amino acids: CASNFGSGGYEQYF.

The J gene is TRBJ2-1, the V gene TRBV7-3; 9 positions agree with TRBD2. This CDR3 is 15 amino acids long. Germline trimming cut 2 bases from V and 5 bases from J; bases unmatched to any gene: 4. Germline V gene lookup returns CDR1 SGHTA and CDR2 FQGTGA. The CDR3 DNA follows: TGTGCCAGCAGCTTAGGTGGGACTAGCAACAATGAGCAGTTCTTC. Its translation: CASSLGGTSNNEQFF.

The chain combines TRBV4-3 with TRBJ2-7, with TRBD2 as a possible D gene (6 bases). The CDR3 is 16 residues long. V lost 0 bases to trimming and J lost 2 bases, with 14 bases between them. The V gene's germline CDR1 is LGHNA and CDR2 YSLEER. The CDR3 DNA sequence: TGCGCCAGCAGCCAAGATCTGAGTAGCGGAGCCTACGAGCAGTACTTC. Its translation is CASSQDLSSGAYEQYF.

V and J are TRBV9 and TRBJ1-6; D is uncertain. V gave up 3 bases and J gave up 16 bases, with 14 bases separating them. Germline V gene sequence: CDR1 SGDLS, CDR2 YYNGEE. The CDR3 runs 12 residues. In DNA, the CDR3 is TGTGCCAGCAGCGCCTGGGAAAGCGGTCTCCACTTT. Encoded protein: CASSAWESGLHF.

V usage is TRBV28 and J usage is TRBJ2-7, with 11 nucleotides matching TRBD1. Germline CDR1 and CDR2: MDHEN and SYDVKM. The CDR3 has 14 amino acids. The V gene end was trimmed by 5 bases and the J gene end by 1 base; junction bases not matched to a gene: 1. The CDR3, as DNA: TGTGCCAGCAGTGGGACAGGGGGGTCCTACGAGCAGTACTTC. Translation gives CASSGTGGSYEQYF.

This clone was counted a few times. The V and J genes are TRBV9 and TRBJ2-5; D might be TRBD1 (7 bases). Trimming shortened V by 2 bases and J by 9 bases, and 17 bases separated the two germline ends. The CDR3 loop spans 14 amino acids. Germline V gives CDR1 SGDLS, CDR2 YYNGEE. The CDR3, as DNA: TGTGCCAGCAGCGTTTCAGGGGGGACGTGGGCCCAGTACTTC. This translates into CASSVSGGTWAQYF.

This chain links TRBV25-1 with TRBJ2-7; D perhaps matches TRBD2 (5 bases). Germline V gene sequence: CDR1 MGHDK, CDR2 SYGVNS. Trimming stripped 2 bases from V and 3 bases from J, with 11 bases between. The CDR3 is 14 amino acids. DNA for the CDR3: TGTGCCAGCAGTGAACCCGGGGTGGACTACGAGCAGTACTTC. Encoded protein: CASSEPGVDYEQYF.

The table lists this clone with a few counts. This rearrangement joins TRBV19 to TRBJ2-2; a weak D match, TRBD2 (5 bases). V gave up 3 bases and J gave up 5 bases, with 25 bases separating them. This CDR3 is built from 19 residues. The V gene's germline CDR1 is LNHDA and CDR2 SQIVND (reference sequence). CDR3 nucleotides: TGTGCCAGTAGTATTCTTCGAGTAGCTGACCTAACGGGGACCGGGGAGCTGTTTTTT. Amino acid sequence: CASSILRVADLTGTGELFF.